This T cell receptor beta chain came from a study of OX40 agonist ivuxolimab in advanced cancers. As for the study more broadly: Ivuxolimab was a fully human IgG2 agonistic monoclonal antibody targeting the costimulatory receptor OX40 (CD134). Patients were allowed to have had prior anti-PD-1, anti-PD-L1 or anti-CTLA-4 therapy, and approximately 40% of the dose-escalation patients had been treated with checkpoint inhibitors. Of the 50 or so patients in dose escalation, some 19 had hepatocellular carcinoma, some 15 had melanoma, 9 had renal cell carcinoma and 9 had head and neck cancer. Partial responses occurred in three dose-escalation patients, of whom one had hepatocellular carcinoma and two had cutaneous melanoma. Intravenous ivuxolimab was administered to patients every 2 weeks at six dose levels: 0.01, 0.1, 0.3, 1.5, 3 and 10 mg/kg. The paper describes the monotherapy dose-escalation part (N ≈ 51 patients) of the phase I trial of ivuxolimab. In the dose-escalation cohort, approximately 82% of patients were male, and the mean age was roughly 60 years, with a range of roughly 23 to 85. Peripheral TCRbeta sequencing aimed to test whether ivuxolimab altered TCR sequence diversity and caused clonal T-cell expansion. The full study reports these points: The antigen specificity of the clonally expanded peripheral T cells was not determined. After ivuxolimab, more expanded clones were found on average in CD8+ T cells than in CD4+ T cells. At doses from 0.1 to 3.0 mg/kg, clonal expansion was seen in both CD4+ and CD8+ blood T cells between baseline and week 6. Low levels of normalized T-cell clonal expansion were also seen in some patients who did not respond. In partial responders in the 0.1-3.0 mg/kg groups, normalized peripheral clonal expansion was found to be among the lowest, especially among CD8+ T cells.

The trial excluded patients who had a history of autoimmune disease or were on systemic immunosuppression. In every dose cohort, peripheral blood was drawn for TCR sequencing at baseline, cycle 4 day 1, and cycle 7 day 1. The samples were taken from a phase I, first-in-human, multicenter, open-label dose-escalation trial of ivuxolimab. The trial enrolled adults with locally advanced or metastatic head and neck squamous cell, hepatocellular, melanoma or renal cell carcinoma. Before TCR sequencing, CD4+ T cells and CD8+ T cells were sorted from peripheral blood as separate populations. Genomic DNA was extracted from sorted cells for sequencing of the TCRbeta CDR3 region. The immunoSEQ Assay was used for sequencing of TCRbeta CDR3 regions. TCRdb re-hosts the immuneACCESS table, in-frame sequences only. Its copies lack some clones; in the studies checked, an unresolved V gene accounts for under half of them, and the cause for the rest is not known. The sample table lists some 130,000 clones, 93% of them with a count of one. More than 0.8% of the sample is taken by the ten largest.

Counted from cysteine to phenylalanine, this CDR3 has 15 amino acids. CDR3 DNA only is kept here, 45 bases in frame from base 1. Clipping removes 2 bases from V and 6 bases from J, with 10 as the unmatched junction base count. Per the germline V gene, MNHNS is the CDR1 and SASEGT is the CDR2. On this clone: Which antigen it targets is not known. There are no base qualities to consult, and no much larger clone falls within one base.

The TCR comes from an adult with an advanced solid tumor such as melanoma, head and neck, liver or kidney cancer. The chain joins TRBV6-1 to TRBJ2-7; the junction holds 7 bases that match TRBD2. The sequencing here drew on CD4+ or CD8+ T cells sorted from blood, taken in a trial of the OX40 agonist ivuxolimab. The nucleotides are TGTGCCAGCAGTGAACTCGGGGGAGGGCCGGGCGAGCAGTACTTC. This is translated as CASSELGGGPGEQYF.